The 14 T cell receptor beta chains below come from one sample, sequenced in a study of T cell repertoires in cytomegalovirus infection. TCRdb re-derived calls from the reads in MiXCR, one entry per CDR3 protein. The sample consists of about 83,000 distinct CDR3 sequences, approximately 30% of them appearing once. These receptors' targets are unknown. This specimen was CD8+ T cells from cultured PBMCs, taken from culture after CMV antigen stimulation. These receptors were obtained from a human donor in good health (CMV status not recorded). Some clones in this sample may be carry-over from other donors' samples.

CDR3 region: CATIDRTSNIQYF. CDR3 nucleotides: TGTGCCACTATCGACAGGACTTCTAACATTCAGTACTTC. This chain connects TRBV15 to TRBJ2-4; TRBD1 is a possible D gene (6 bases). The CDR3 runs to 13 residues. The germline V gene encodes CDR1 LNHNV and CDR2 YYDKDF (reference sequence). Between the trimmed V and J ends, which lost 9 bases and 7 bases, there was a span of 16 bases.

The chain employs TRBV7-9 and TRBJ2-5; TRBD2 matches 16 bases. The CDR3 has 17 residues. The germline gives CDR1 SEHNR, CDR2 FQNEAQ (reference sequence). Unmatched junction bases numbered 4, after V lost 4 bases and J lost 2 bases. The CDR3 reads CASSSGLAGGPQETQYF. Written as DNA, the CDR3 is TGTGCCAGCAGCTCGGGACTAGCGGGGGGGCCTCAAGAGACCCAGTACTTC.

This clonotype was seen at least ten times. The chain is built from TRBV12-3 or TRBV12-4 and TRBJ2-7, with 7 positions matching TRBD1. The trim removed 5 bases at V and 2 bases at J, leaving 6 bases unmatched. This CDR3 has 14 residues. In nucleotides, the CDR3 is TGTGCCAGCAGTGCTCAGGGGGTTACCTACGAGCAGTACTTC. Translating it yields CASSAQGVTYEQYF.

The chain carries TRBV5-4 and TRBJ2-3; TRBD2 matches at 8 bases. Germline V gene lookup returns CDR1 SGHNT and CDR2 YYREEE (reference sequence). V was pared by 0 bases and J by 5 bases, with 5 bases of the junction left unmatched. CDR3 length equals 15 residues. In nucleotides, the CDR3 is TGTGCCAGCAGCTTGGTCGGGGGGGCCGTAGATACGCAGTATTTT. Protein product: CASSLVGGAVDTQYF.

The V gene is TRBV12-3 or TRBV12-4, the J gene TRBJ1-2; D remains ambiguous. V was clipped by 7 bases and J by 4 bases, with 13 bases between them. CDR3 size: 13 residues. The CDR3, as DNA: TGTGCCAGCACCGATCAAGGGATCTATGGCTACACCTTC. Translated: CASTDQGIYGYTF.

The J gene is TRBJ1-5, the V gene TRBV20-1; D ambiguous. The CDR3 is made up of 16 amino acids. With 3 bases removed from V and 0 bases from J, the gap between germline ends came to 15 bases. Germline loops: CDR1 DFQATT, CDR2 SNEGSKA (reference sequence). CDR3 region: CSARPGPLYSNQPQHF. The CDR3 DNA follows: TGCAGTGCTAGGCCGGGTCCCCTATATAGCAATCAGCCCCAGCATTTT.

The chain has TRBV12-3 or TRBV12-4 and TRBJ2-5; D ambiguous. With 3 bases removed from V and 5 bases from J, the gap between germline ends came to 10 bases. CDR3 length: 13 residues. CDR3 coding DNA: TGTGCCAGCAGTTTTTCCAGCTGGGAGACCCAGTACTTC. It specifies CASSFSSWETQYF.

This clonotype has more than one count but fewer than ten. The chain recombines TRBV24-1 with TRBJ2-3; possible D gene TRBD2, 5 bases. Per germline, CDR1 KGHDR and CDR2 SFDVKD. Trimming cost V 7 bases and J 0 bases, with 7 bases left between them. This CDR3 comprises 13 residues. In DNA form, the CDR3 reads TGTGCCACCAGCGAGGGTAGCACAGATACGCAGTATTTT. Residues: CATSEGSTDTQYF.

On this clonotype itself: One junction end disagrees with the germline gene, perhaps due to a read error. The rearrangement uses TRBV11-2 and TRBJ2-1; D possibly matches TRBD1 or TRBD2 (6 bases each). The CDR3 is 15 residues long. Germline values: CDR1 SGHAT, CDR2 FQNNGV. The CDR3 DNA sequence: TGTGCCAACAGCGCGCTCGGGGGCGGATACAATGAGCAGTTCTTC. Encoded protein: CANSALGGGYNEQFF. Full variable domain (missing parts from reference TRBV11-2 and TRBJ2-1): EAGVAQSPRYKIIEKRQSVAFWCNPISGHATLYWYQQILGQGPKLLIQFQNNGVVDDSQLPKDRFSAERLKGVDSTLKIQPAKLEDSAVYLCANSALGGGYNEQFFGPGTRLTVL.

The chain recombines TRBV12-3 or TRBV12-4 with TRBJ2-5; weak D call: TRBD1 (5 bases). This CDR3 spans 14 amino acids. Trimming stripped 1 base from V and 5 bases from J, with 11 bases between. DNA for the CDR3: TGTGCCAGCAGTTTAGGGGGCAGGGCGGAGACCCAGTACTTC. It specifies CASSLGGRAETQYF.

The rearrangement links TRBV9 to TRBJ1-3, with a tentative D call TRBD1 (6 bases). The CDR3 length is 15 residues. CDR1 and CDR2 (germline): SGDLS, YYNGEE. Trimming took off 4 bases at V and 2 bases at J, with 13 bases between the two ends. This CDR3 reads CASSTSQGTGNTIYF. The CDR3 DNA sequence: TGTGCCAGCAGCACTTCACAGGGCACTGGAAACACCATATATTTT. Drawing the rest from reference TRBV9 and TRBJ1-3, the complete variable domain is DSGVTQTPKHLITATGQRVTLRCSPRSGDLSVYWYQQSLDQGLQFLIQYYNGEERAKGNILERFSAQQFPDLHSELNLSSLELGDSALYFCASSTSQGTGNTIYFGEGSWLTVV.

The CDR3 bases are TGTGCCAGCAGCTTAAAAAAAACGAACACTGAAGCTTTCTTT. Protein sequence: CASSLKKTNTEAFF. The rearrangement uses TRBV7-6 and TRBJ1-1; D ambiguous. Germline V gene data show CDR1 as SGHVS and CDR2 as FNYEAQ. This CDR3 has 14 residues. The germline V and J ends were trimmed by 2 bases and 1 base, with 8 bases remaining between them.

This clonotype has just a few counts. The V call is TRBV4-1, the J call TRBJ1-2, with D possibly matching TRBD1 (5 bases). V lost 1 base to trimming and J lost 6 bases, with 9 bases between them. The CDR3 is made up of 13 amino acids. Germline V gene lookup returns CDR1 MGHRA and CDR2 YSYEKL. CDR3 residues: CASSQAGYDGYTF. The CDR3 nucleotides are TGCGCCAGCAGCCAAGCAGGGTACGATGGCTACACCTTC.

The CDR3 loop is CASSFPGQGIPRSFF. Written as DNA, the CDR3 is TGTGCCAGCAGTTTCCCAGGGCAGGGCATTCCTCGTTCGTTCTTC. This chain links TRBV28 with TRBJ2-1; the D gene is possibly TRBD1 (5 bases). Germline V gene sequence: CDR1 MDHEN, CDR2 SYDVKM. Trimming took 3 bases from V and 15 from J, leaving 24 bases between them. The CDR3 sequence is 15 residues long.